Below, 24 T cell receptor beta chains from the same sample are listed, as sequenced in a study of T cell responses to AZD1222 COVID-19 vaccine. Data came from immunoSEQ multiplex PCR; TCRdb stores just in-frame clones and leaves some out. The sample consists of about 130,000 clones, around 94% of them appearing once. The specimen comprised peripheral blood, sampled on day 0 of AZD1222 vaccination. These receptors were obtained from an adult in good health.

The chain uses TRBV5-5 and TRBJ1-3; D remains ambiguous. The CDR3 has 14 residues. The V gene lost 4 bases and the J gene lost 0 bases, with 8 bases spanning the gap. The germline V gene encodes CDR1 SGHKS and CDR2 YYEKEE (reference sequence). The CDR3 bases are TGTGCCAGCAGCGAGTTCCTCTCTGGAAACACCATATATTTT. As protein: CASSEFLSGNTIYF.

This chain joins TRBV7-8 and TRBJ1-1, with D hard to call. V was shortened by 5 bases and J by 4 bases, with 17 bases between the two germline ends. The CDR3 has 15 amino acids. Germline V CDR1 and CDR2: SGHVS, FQNEAQ. The CDR3 DNA follows: TGTGCCAGCAGCGTCAGAGTAGGGCGGGTCACTGAAGCTTTCTTT. Translated, it gives CASSVRVGRVTEAFF.

V is TRBV2 and J is TRBJ1-2; D gene ambiguous. The length of the CDR3 is 15 residues. Germline-derived CDR1 and CDR2 are SNHLY and FYNNEI. V lost 2 bases and J 4 bases, leaving 14 bases between the germline ends. The CDR3 sequence: CASSELTEPFYGYTF. The CDR3 bases are TGTGCCAGCAGTGAATTGACCGAGCCTTTCTATGGCTACACCTTC.

The chain recombines TRBV5-1 with TRBJ1-4; possibly TRBD1 for D (5 bases). This CDR3 is 13 amino acids long. Germline V gives CDR1 SGHRS, CDR2 YFSETQ. V dropped 4 bases and J dropped 8 bases, with 12 bases sitting between them. For the CDR3, the DNA is TGCGCCAGCAGCGAGGGACCTCTAGAAAAACTGTTTTTT. This gives the protein CASSEGPLEKLFF.

The chain links TRBV4-1 to TRBJ1-4; 10 bases map to TRBD1. Germline V gives CDR1 MGHRA, CDR2 YSYEKL. V dropped 3 bases and J dropped 0; count of bases not matched to a gene: 4. CDR3 length: 17 amino acids. The CDR3 loop reads CASSQGQGRTTNEKLFF. CDR3 DNA: TGCGCCAGCAGCCAGGGACAGGGGCGAACAACTAATGAAAAACTGTTTTTT.

This rearrangement joins TRBV20-1 to TRBJ2-7, with D possibly matching TRBD1 (5 bases). CDR3 size: 12 residues. CDR1 is DFQATT and CDR2 is SNEGSKA in the germline V gene (reference sequence). Trimming removed 3 bases at V and 5 bases at J, with 11 bases between. The CDR3 here is CSASRQMDEQYF. Written as DNA, the CDR3 is TGCAGTGCTAGTCGACAGATGGACGAGCAGTACTTC.

This clone was seen just once. This chain uses TRBV3-1 (or the pseudogene TRBV3-2) with TRBJ1-6; D is undetermined. The CDR3 spans 13 residues. In germline, CDR1 is LGHDT, CDR2 YNNKEL (reference sequence). V was pared by 0 bases and J by 13 bases, with 10 bases between. CDR3 nucleotide sequence: TGTGCCAGCAGCCAAGATCTTGATCTCCCCCTCCACTTT. Its translation is CASSQDLDLPLHF.

This chain uses TRBV11-2 with TRBJ2-3; 10 nucleotides align to TRBD2. CDR1 and CDR2 from the germline V gene are SGHAT and FQNNGV. J was trimmed by 4 bases and V by 6 bases; bases with no gene match: 10. This CDR3 is built from 16 residues. CDR3 sequence (DNA): TGTGCCAGCAGGGAACAACTAGCGGGACTTGCAGATACGCAGTATTTT. Translating it yields CASREQLAGLADTQYF.

This rearrangement joins TRBV19 to TRBJ1-6; 8 bases map to TRBD1. V was pared by 7 bases and J by 6 bases, with 8 bases of the junction left unmatched. The CDR3 is 15 residues long. The germline CDR1 and CDR2 sequences are LNHDA and SQIVND (reference sequence). The CDR3 coding sequence is TGTGCCAGTACCCAAGACAGGGGTGGTAATTCACCCCTCCACTTT. Protein product: CASTQDRGGNSPLHF.

The chain employs TRBV5-6 and TRBJ2-1; D unresolved. Germline V CDR1 and CDR2: SGHDT, YYEEEE. Trimming shortened V by 1 base and J by 5 bases, and 1 base separated the two germline ends. The CDR3 covers 11 residues. CDR3 coding DNA: TGTGCCAGCAGCTTGCACAATGAGCAGTTCTTC. Its protein product is CASSLHNEQFF.

This rearrangement joins TRBV6-2 or TRBV6-3 to TRBJ2-4; D may be TRBD1 or TRBD2 (5 bases each). The germline V gene encodes CDR1 MNHEY and CDR2 SVGEGT. CDR3 length: 15 amino acids. V was pared by 6 bases and J by 6 bases, with 18 bases between. The CDR3 DNA is TGTGCCAGCAGCCCCCCCGGGACCATACGAAACATTCAGTACTTC. Its translation: CASSPPGTIRNIQYF.

The chain recombines TRBV6-5 with TRBJ2-5; D unclear. The CDR3 contains 13 residues. Germline values: CDR1 MNHEY, CDR2 SVGAGI. The V gene lost 6 bases and the J gene lost 5 bases, with 13 bases spanning the gap. The CDR3 reads CASSSTEPETQYF. The DNA for the CDR3 is TGTGCCAGCAGCTCGACTGAGCCCGAGACCCAGTACTTC.

The rearrangement uses TRBV7-2 and TRBJ2-7, with D possibly being TRBD2 (6 bases). The V gene lost 1 base and the J gene lost 6 bases, with 19 bases spanning the gap. Germline V lookup: CDR1 SGHTA, CDR2 FQGNSA. The CDR3 totals 16 residues. The CDR3 DNA reads TGTGCCAGCAGCTTAGGCGCGGGGCTAAGACACGGCGAGCAGTACTTC. It translates to CASSLGAGLRHGEQYF.

This clone was seen only once. Other DNA sequences from this sample encode an identical CDR3 as well. The chain couples TRBV3-1 (or the pseudogene TRBV3-2) to TRBJ1-1; D is undetermined. Trimming removed 1 base from V and 2 bases from J, with 5 bases in between. The CDR3 extends over 13 amino acids. CDR1 LGHDT and CDR2 YNNKEL come from the germline V gene (reference sequence). The CDR3 DNA follows: TGTGCCAGCAGCCAAGGGGGAAACACTGAAGCTTTCTTT. Protein product: CASSQGGNTEAFF.

J is TRBJ1-1 and V is TRBV19; D remains ambiguous. The V end was cut by 7 bases, the J end by 4 bases, with 16 bases between. Germline V gives CDR1 LNHDA, CDR2 SQIVND (reference sequence). This CDR3 is built from 14 residues. The CDR3 sequence: CASKRSGSGTEAFF. CDR3 bases: TGTGCCAGTAAAAGGTCGGGGTCTGGCACTGAAGCTTTCTTT.

This chain connects TRBV10-3 to TRBJ1-3, with D possibly TRBD1 on 5 matching bases. Deletions cut 4 bases from V and 4 bases from J, with 8 bases between. Germline CDR1 is ENHRY and CDR2 is SYGVKD. The CDR3 is 13 residues long. The CDR3 DNA sequence: TGTGCCATCAGTGGACAGTCAGGAAACACCATATATTTT. Protein sequence: CAISGQSGNTIYF.

The gene calls are TRBV5-1 and TRBJ2-5, with D hard to call. This CDR3 is built from 16 residues. Germline CDR1 SGHRS, CDR2 YFSETQ. Between the trimmed V and J ends, which lost 0 bases and 5 bases, there was a span of 17 bases. The CDR3 DNA is TGCGCCAGCAGCTTGGATAGTAGCCCATACCTGGAGACCCAGTACTTC. Protein sequence: CASSLDSSPYLETQYF.

The chain couples TRBV19 to TRBJ2-7; TRBD2 might be the D (5 bases). Trimming left V 3 bases short and J 6 bases short, with 15 bases between. The CDR3 spans 14 residues. The V gene's germline CDR1 is LNHDA and CDR2 SQIVND (reference sequence). The CDR3 reads CASSMWYGGGEQYF. CDR3 sequence (DNA): TGTGCCAGTAGTATGTGGTACGGAGGTGGCGAGCAGTACTTC.

V is TRBV7-9 and J is TRBJ2-3, with D tentatively TRBD1 (7 bases). V was shortened by 6 bases and J by 1 base, with 17 bases between the two germline ends. Germline V CDR1 and CDR2: SEHNR, FQNEAQ (reference sequence). The CDR3 extends over 16 amino acids. This chain's CDR3 is CASSQPQGTGTDTQYF. The CDR3 coding sequence is TGTGCCAGCAGTCAACCACAGGGGACTGGCACAGATACGCAGTATTTT.

V gene TRBV2 combines with J gene TRBJ2-5; TRBD2 aligns across 14 bases. The CDR3 contains 17 residues. Looked up from germline, CDR1 is SNHLY and CDR2 is FYNNEI. Trimming cost V 0 bases and J 5 bases; bases outside gene matches: 5. CDR3 coding DNA: TGTGCCAGCAGTGAAGCTGGACTAGCGGGAGGTCCGGAGACCCAGTACTTC. Translating it yields CASSEAGLAGGPETQYF. The variable domain in full, with the rest retrieved from reference TRBV2 and TRBJ2-5, is EPEVTQTPSHQVTQMGQEVILRCVPISNHLYFYWYRQILGQKVEFLVSFYNNEISEKSEIFDDQFSVERPDGSNFTLKIRSTKLEDSAMYFCASSEAGLAGGPETQYFGPGTRLLVL.

The chain carries TRBV6-5 and TRBJ1-4; TRBD1 matches at 9 bases. With V trimmed by 6 bases and J by 3 bases, 2 bases remained unmatched. The CDR3 is made up of 14 amino acids. CDR1 is MNHEY and CDR2 is SVGAGI in the germline V gene. CDR3: CASSRQGANEKLFF. The CDR3 DNA reads as TGTGCCAGCAGCCGACAGGGGGCTAATGAAAAACTGTTTTTT.

The rearrangement joins TRBV5-1 to TRBJ2-1; 7 bases map to TRBD2. Germline CDR1 and CDR2: SGHRS and YFSETQ. V lost 5 bases, J lost 1 base, and 6 bases stayed unmatched. This CDR3 comprises 15 residues. CDR3 region: CASRTLADSYNEQFF. The CDR3 DNA reads as TGCGCCAGCAGGACTCTAGCGGATTCCTACAATGAGCAGTTCTTC.

The chain combines TRBV5-1 with TRBJ2-1, with 11 positions matching TRBD2. This CDR3 has 15 residues. CDR1 and CDR2 from the germline V gene are SGHRS and YFSETQ. Germline trimming cut 0 bases from V and 10 bases from J; bases unmatched to any gene: 6. DNA of the CDR3: TGCGCCAGCAGCTTGGTGACTAGCGGGACATTCGAGCAGTTCTTC. Its protein product is CASSLVTSGTFEQFF.

This clone came up a few times. This rearrangement joins TRBV13 to TRBJ2-1, with D maybe TRBD2 (6 bases). The CDR3 covers 16 residues. V was shortened by 0 bases and J by 6 bases, with 15 bases between the two germline ends. CDR1 and CDR2 from the germline V gene are PRHDT and FYEKMQ (reference sequence). CDR3 sequence: CASSLGNGRAANEQFF. The CDR3 region has the DNA TGTGCCAGCAGCTTAGGAAACGGGAGAGCGGCCAATGAGCAGTTCTTC.